The 27 T cell receptor beta chains presented below share a single source sample, sequenced in a study of glioma-infiltrating T cells after dendritic cell vaccination. The protocol was immunoSEQ multiplex PCR, while the TCRdb copy is restricted to in-frame clones and leaves out a portion. The data hold around 100,000 clones, with 80% to 90% observed a single time. The sequenced sample was blood, obtained before dendritic cell vaccination. The receptors here all came from a human donor with glioblastoma.

The chain combines TRBV6-6 with TRBJ1-2; D is undetermined. The germline V gene encodes CDR1 MNHNY and CDR2 SVGAGI (reference sequence). This CDR3 has 13 amino acids. The ends were cut back, 0 bases at V and 10 bases at J, with 12 bases in the middle. Here the CDR3 reads CASSYSTPTPYTF. The CDR3 bases are TGTGCCAGCAGTTACTCGACACCCACCCCCTACACCTTC.

The gene calls are TRBV13 and TRBJ1-2; 7 bases agree with TRBD1. The CDR3 runs to 14 residues. The germline gives CDR1 PRHDT, CDR2 FYEKMQ (reference sequence). The V and J ends lost 5 bases and 5 bases, in that order; junction bases with no gene match: 8. Here the CDR3 DNA reads TGTGCCAGCAGCGCGCAGGGGGTCTGGTATGGCTACACCTTC. It translates to CASSAQGVWYGYTF.

This clone was observed a single time. The J gene is TRBJ1-2, the V gene TRBV7-8, with 7 nucleotides matching TRBD1. Germline CDR1 reads SGHVS; CDR2 reads FQNEAQ. V shed 4 bases and J 4 bases; nucleotides not matched to a gene: 12. This CDR3 is built from 16 residues. The CDR3 protein is CASSSSLIQGFYGYTF. CDR3 coding DNA: TGTGCCAGCAGCTCAAGCCTAATACAGGGGTTCTATGGCTACACCTTC.

This sequence joins TRBV4-1 and TRBJ1-5; 8 positions agree with TRBD1. The CDR3 totals 14 residues. Trimming cost V 8 bases and J 4 bases; bases outside gene matches: 7. Germline CDR1 and CDR2: MGHRA and YSYEKL. CDR3 nucleotides: TGCGCCAGCGCCCGGACAGGGCTTAATCAGCCCCAGCATTTT. This sequence encodes CASARTGLNQPQHF.

The rearrangement joins TRBV15 to TRBJ1-6, with unresolved D. CDR1 and CDR2 from the germline V gene are LNHNV and YYDKDF (reference sequence). V was shortened by 0 bases and J by 14 bases, with 14 bases between the two germline ends. The CDR3 is 14 residues long. The CDR3 DNA follows: TGTGCCACCAGCAGAGATCATGCGGAATTCACCCTCCACTTT. Its translation is CATSRDHAEFTLHF. Combining the CDR3 with reference TRBV15 and TRBJ1-6 gives the whole variable domain DAMVIQNPRYQVTQFGKPVTLSCSQTLNHNVMYWYQQKSSQAPKLLFHYYDKDFNNEADTPDNFQSRRPNTSFCFLDIRSPGLGDTAMYLCATSRDHAEFTLHFGNGTRLTVT.

The V and J genes are TRBV7-8 and TRBJ1-6; TRBD1 matches at 7 bases. After removal of 4 bases from V and 11 bases from J, the junction contained 8 bases not matched to a gene. This CDR3 is 14 amino acids long. Germline V gives CDR1 SGHVS, CDR2 FQNEAQ. The CDR3 spells CASSSTGAEAPLHF. DNA for the CDR3: TGTGCCAGCAGCTCTACAGGGGCAGAGGCACCCCTCCACTTT.

The V gene is TRBV5-6, the J gene TRBJ1-4, with a tentative D call TRBD1 (5 bases). The CDR3 has 17 amino acids. Per germline, CDR1 SGHDT and CDR2 YYEEEE. Trimming removed 0 bases from V and 2 bases from J, with 14 bases in between. This chain's CDR3 is CASSLGTRMVTNEKLFF. The DNA for the CDR3 is TGTGCCAGCAGCTTGGGGACAAGGATGGTTACTAATGAAAAACTGTTTTTT.

In this sample, this clone turned up many times. The chain employs TRBV5-1 and TRBJ1-4, with D perhaps matching TRBD1 (5 bases). The V gene lost 1 base and the J gene lost 6 bases, with 13 bases spanning the gap. The germline gives CDR1 SGHRS, CDR2 YFSETQ. The CDR3 extends over 15 amino acids. The CDR3 protein is CASSLSAEGDEKLFF. The CDR3 DNA reads TGCGCCAGCAGCTTGTCGGCAGAAGGGGATGAAAAACTGTTTTTT.

This clone was observed a few times. The rearrangement joins TRBV2 to TRBJ1-2, with a weak D call TRBD1 (5 bases). V gave up 10 bases and J gave up 6 bases, with 12 bases separating them. The CDR3 runs to 11 residues. Germline V gene lookup returns CDR1 SNHLY and CDR2 FYNNEI. The CDR3, as DNA: TGTGCCAACCAGGGAAAGGATGGCTACACCTTC. Residues: CANQGKDGYTF.

This chain connects TRBV7-9 to TRBJ1-1; TRBD1 is a possible D gene (5 bases). CDR1 SEHNR and CDR2 FQNEAQ come from the germline V gene (reference sequence). This CDR3 spans 13 amino acids. V dropped 5 bases and J dropped 4 bases, with 11 bases sitting between them. The CDR3 sequence is CASSLPGPTEAFF. The CDR3 bases are TGTGCCAGCAGCCTCCCAGGGCCCACTGAAGCTTTCTTT.

The chain has TRBV7-2 and TRBJ2-2; 9 nucleotides line up with TRBD1. This CDR3 contains 19 residues. Trimming took 6 bases from V and 5 from J; bases not matched to a gene: 19. Per the germline V gene, CDR1 is SGHTA and CDR2 is FQGNSA. The CDR3 DNA follows: TGTGCCAGCAGGGCCGGGACAGGGTTTTCCCTCAAGTGGACCGGGGAGCTGTTTTTT. Its protein product is CASRAGTGFSLKWTGELFF.

The gene calls are TRBV7-9 and TRBJ1-1, with D possibly matching TRBD1 (6 bases). The CDR3 totals 17 residues. Trimming cost V 5 bases and J 0 bases, with 19 bases left between them. Germline values: CDR1 SEHNR, CDR2 FQNEAQ (reference sequence). The CDR3 DNA reads TGTGCCAGCAGCCCAACAGGGATCTACCGCATGAACACTGAAGCTTTCTTT. Translation: CASSPTGIYRMNTEAFF.

The genes are TRBV6-5 and TRBJ1-3, with 7 positions matching TRBD1. J lost 4 bases, V lost 10 bases, and 10 bases had no gene match. The CDR3 loop spans 14 amino acids. From germline, CDR1 is MNHEY and CDR2 SVGAGI. Written as DNA, the CDR3 is TGTGCCACAGCGCTGACAGGGTACGGAAACACCATATATTTT. It is translated as CATALTGYGNTIYF.

V usage is TRBV7-2 and J usage is TRBJ1-2; 7 positions match TRBD1. The CDR3 extends over 14 amino acids. Germline V gene lookup returns CDR1 SGHTA and CDR2 FQGNSA. V trimming: 1 base; J trimming: 4 bases; junction bases outside the gene matches: 3. CDR3 region: CASSLVAGGYGYTF. The CDR3 DNA follows: TGTGCCAGCAGCTTAGTGGCAGGGGGCTATGGCTACACCTTC.

This chain uses TRBV12-5 with TRBJ2-7, with 8 positions matching TRBD1. The CDR3 runs to 14 residues. Germline loops: CDR1 LGHNT, CDR2 FRNRAP. V lost 6 bases, J lost 2 bases, and 6 bases stayed unmatched. The CDR3 DNA reads TGTGCTAGTGGCACCGGGACAGGAACCTACGAGCAGTACTTC. Its translation: CASGTGTGTYEQYF.

The chain carries TRBV5-1 and TRBJ1-1; D may be TRBD1 (6 bases). CDR1 and CDR2 from the germline V gene are SGHRS and YFSETQ. CDR3 length equals 15 residues. V lost 2 bases and J lost 3, with 14 bases in between. The CDR3 DNA follows: TGCGCCAGCAGCTTTGTACAGGGAATGCACACTGAAGCTTTCTTT. This codes for CASSFVQGMHTEAFF. Based on the CDR3 plus reference TRBV5-1 and TRBJ1-1, the full variable domain is KAGVTQTPRYLIKTRGQQVTLSCSPISGHRSVSWYQQTPGQGLQFLFEYFSETQRNKGNFPGRFSGRQFSNSRSEMNVSTLELGDSALYLCASSFVQGMHTEAFFGQGTRLTVV.

This clone has only one observation. V usage is TRBV5-1 and J usage is TRBJ2-5; maybe TRBD1 (6 bases). The CDR3 is made up of 15 amino acids. V gave up 7 bases and J gave up 5 bases, with 21 bases separating them. The V gene's germline CDR1 is SGHRS and CDR2 YFSETQ. The CDR3 here is CASRRDTTSGETQYF. The CDR3 bases are TGCGCCAGCCGTAGGGACACCACTTCGGGGGAGACCCAGTACTTC. The whole variable domain, remainder taken from reference TRBV5-1 and TRBJ2-5, is KAGVTQTPRYLIKTRGQQVTLSCSPISGHRSVSWYQQTPGQGLQFLFEYFSETQRNKGNFPGRFSGRQFSNSRSEMNVSTLELGDSALYLCASRRDTTSGETQYFGPGTRLLVL.

The chain uses TRBV4-3 and TRBJ2-3; D is possibly TRBD1 (5 bases). V was shortened by 1 base and J by 5 bases, with 10 bases between the two germline ends. The CDR3 totals 14 residues. Germline V gives CDR1 LGHNA, CDR2 YSLEER. CDR3 nucleotides: TGCGCCAGCAGCCAAGCCCAGGGAAGAGATACGCAGTATTTT. It translates to CASSQAQGRDTQYF.

The rearrangement uses TRBV9 and TRBJ2-2; 11 nucleotides match TRBD2. This CDR3 comprises 17 residues. V lost 5 bases to trimming and J lost 6 bases; unmatched junction nucleotides: 12. Germline V gene sequence: CDR1 SGDLS, CDR2 YYNGEE. Here the CDR3 DNA reads TGTGCCAGCAGTCCTACTCCCGGGACTAGCGGCGCCGGGGAGCTGTTTTTT. This gives the protein CASSPTPGTSGAGELFF.

This clone was picked up a small number of times. This chain joins TRBV5-1 and TRBJ1-6; 10 nucleotides agree with TRBD1. There are 15 residues in the CDR3. The germline CDR1 and CDR2 sequences are SGHRS and YFSETQ. V was pared by 4 bases and J by 5 bases, with 3 bases of the junction left unmatched. CDR3 region: CASSHGQGDNSPLHF. Here the CDR3 DNA reads TGCGCCAGCAGCCACGGACAGGGGGATAATTCACCCCTCCACTTT.

This chain uses TRBV7-3 with TRBJ1-1; D gene ambiguous. The CDR3 spans 14 residues. Deletions cut 1 base from V and 4 bases from J, with 10 bases between. Germline V gene lookup returns CDR1 SGHTA and CDR2 FQGTGA. The CDR3 coding sequence is TGTGCCAGCAGCTTAAATCTAGCCAGCACTGAAGCTTTCTTT. This translates into CASSLNLASTEAFF.

The chain joins TRBV5-1 to TRBJ2-7; the D gene is possibly TRBD1 (6 bases). Germline assignment: CDR1 SGHRS and CDR2 YFSETQ. The CDR3 extends over 14 amino acids. V lost 3 bases to trimming and J lost 2 bases, with 12 bases between them. In DNA form, the CDR3 reads TGCGCCAGCAGCTCCGGGACATCGGCCTACGAGCAGTACTTC. This codes for CASSSGTSAYEQYF.

The J gene is TRBJ2-2, the V gene TRBV9, with 9 positions matching TRBD2. J lost 4 bases, V lost 4 bases, and 5 bases had no gene match. This CDR3 has 15 residues. Germline CDR1 and CDR2: SGDLS and YYNGEE. CDR3 amino acids: CASSLTSGLTGELFF. CDR3 sequence (DNA): TGTGCCAGCAGCCTGACTAGCGGCCTCACCGGGGAGCTGTTTTTT.

V gene TRBV30 combines with J gene TRBJ1-6, with no clear D. The CDR3 is 14 amino acids. The V gene lost 0 bases and the J gene lost 9 bases, with 12 bases spanning the gap. Germline CDR1 and CDR2: GTSNPN and SVGIG (reference sequence). The CDR3 reads CAWSVEEKGSPLHF. The CDR3 DNA follows: TGTGCCTGGAGTGTGGAGGAGAAGGGTTCACCCCTCCACTTT.

J is TRBJ2-7 and V is TRBV4-2; a weak D match, TRBD2 (6 bases). Germline V gene sequence: CDR1 LGHNA, CDR2 YNFKEQ. The V end lost 0 bases, the J end lost 3 bases, and 12 bases lay between the germline ends. The CDR3 is made up of 15 amino acids. The CDR3 sequence: CASSQEFAGNYEQYF. Written as DNA, the CDR3 is TGTGCCAGCAGCCAAGAGTTCGCGGGAAACTACGAGCAGTACTTC.

The rearrangement links TRBV7-9 to TRBJ1-2; TRBD1 matches 7 bases. This CDR3 spans 15 amino acids. Trimming at V came to 4 bases and at J to 2 bases, leaving 7 bases not matched to a gene. CDR1 and CDR2 (germline): SEHNR, FQNEAQ (reference sequence). The CDR3 nucleotides are TGTGCCAGCAGCTCACCGGGACAGCGAAACTATGGCTACACCTTC. This gives the protein CASSSPGQRNYGYTF.

The chain joins TRBV15 to TRBJ1-1, with TRBD1 as a possible D gene (6 bases). There are 18 residues in the CDR3. V was trimmed by 0 bases and J by 0 bases, leaving 17 bases between them. Germline CDR1 and CDR2: LNHNV and YYDKDF (reference sequence). CDR3 protein: CATSRELQGSLVNTEAFF. DNA for the CDR3: TGTGCCACCAGCAGAGAGCTACAGGGTTCCCTTGTGAACACTGAAGCTTTCTTT.